The 18 T cell receptor beta chains below come from one sample, sequenced in a study of cytomegalovirus exposure and HLA in healthy donors. The PCR employed 60 Vbeta primers together with 13 Jbeta primers. Profiling relied on immunoSEQ multiplex PCR, and the TCRdb table lists in-frame clones only, not all of them. The repertoire has 70,000 to 100,000 clones, around 81% of them found once; the top ten carry under 2.5%. Sequenced material: PBMCs. These receptors came from a man between 18 and 35 years old in good health and CMV-seronegative.

V gene TRBV21-1 combines with J gene TRBJ2-5; the table gives TRBD2 as D, unverified against the DNA. TRBV21-1 is flagged as a pseudogene. The CDR3 runs to 15 residues. The CDR3 loop is CASSKGGGAEETQYF. The CDR3 bases are TGTGCCAGCAGCAAGGGCGGGGGGGCCGAGGAGACCCAGTACTTC.

The V gene is TRBV29-1, the J gene TRBJ2-5, with D uncertain. CDR1 and CDR2 (germline): SQVTM, ANQGSEA. Deletions cut 4 bases from V and 2 bases from J, with 11 bases between. The CDR3 is 13 amino acids. CDR3 in amino acids: CSVGKENQETQYF. The CDR3 nucleotides read TGCAGCGTTGGGAAGGAGAATCAAGAGACCCAGTACTTC.

This clone occurred a few times. The CDR3, as DNA: TGCGCCAGCAGTCACCCGACCCAGGGGTACACTGAAGCTTTCTTT. It translates to CASSHPTQGYTEAFF. V and J are TRBV23-1 and TRBJ1-1, with D tentatively TRBD1 (6 bases). TRBV23-1 is assigned to the ORF class and has an uncertain function. V lost 3 bases and J 3 bases, leaving 14 bases between the germline ends. The length of the CDR3 is 15 residues.

The gene calls are TRBV2 and TRBJ1-3, with 7 bases identical to TRBD1. The germline V gene encodes CDR1 SNHLY and CDR2 FYNNEI. The CDR3 has 14 residues. The ends lost 8 bases at V and 0 bases at J; junction bases unmatched: 4. This CDR3 reads CASRTGLSGNTIYF. CDR3 DNA: TGTGCCAGCCGGACAGGTCTCTCTGGAAACACCATATATTTT.

CDR3 protein: CASSQGAFLNEQFF. The CDR3 DNA follows: TGTGCCAGCAGCCAAGGAGCATTCCTCAATGAGCAGTTCTTC. The chain uses TRBV14 and TRBJ2-1; D not resolved. CDR1 is SGHDN and CDR2 is FVKESK in the germline V gene. This CDR3 has 14 residues. V gave up 1 base and J gave up 6 bases, with 10 bases separating them. The whole variable domain, filled in from reference TRBV14 and TRBJ2-1, reads EAGVTQFPSHSVIEKGQTVTLRCDPISGHDNLYWYRRVMGKEIKFLLHFVKESKQDESGMPNNRFLAERTGGTYSTLKVQPAELEDSGVYFCASSQGAFLNEQFFGPGTRLTVL.

This chain connects TRBV9 to TRBJ1-4; 9 nucleotides align to TRBD1. The CDR3 is 16 amino acids. With 3 bases clipped from V and 3 bases from J, the junction kept 6 bases outside the gene matches. CDR1 is SGDLS, CDR2 YYNGEE, per germline. CDR3 amino acids: CASSEPGQGPNEKLFF. In nucleotides, the CDR3 is TGTGCCAGCAGCGAACCGGGACAGGGCCCTAATGAAAAACTGTTTTTT.

The rearrangement uses TRBV4-1 and TRBJ2-7; 8 bases map to TRBD2. V lost 0 bases and J lost 2; bases outside the gene matches: 9. This CDR3 is 17 amino acids long. The V gene's germline CDR1 is MGHRA and CDR2 YSYEKL. For the CDR3, the DNA is TGCGCCAGCAGCCAAGAAATGGGTCGACTAGCGACCTACGAGCAGTACTTC. It yields the protein CASSQEMGRLATYEQYF.

This clone was recorded only once. The chain links TRBV5-4 to TRBJ2-7, with TRBD2 as a possible D gene (5 bases). Trimming shortened V by 4 bases and J by 6 bases, and 23 bases separated the two germline ends. CDR3 length: 16 residues. CDR1 and CDR2 from the germline V gene are SGHNT and YYREEE (reference sequence). The CDR3 DNA follows: TGTGCCAGCAGCCTTAATGGGCGGACTTCCCAGAGCGAGCAGTACTTC. Amino acids: CASSLNGRTSQSEQYF.

J is TRBJ1-2 and V is TRBV15, with D unresolved. The V and J ends lost 2 bases and 3 bases respectively, with 16 bases between them. Germline-derived CDR1 and CDR2 are LNHNV and YYDKDF (reference sequence). CDR3 size: 16 residues. CDR3 region: CATSRSAGGTYYGYTF. The CDR3 DNA sequence: TGTGCCACCAGCAGATCCGCCGGAGGCACCTACTATGGCTACACCTTC.

This clone was seen once. The chain carries TRBV5-1 and TRBJ2-1; 7 nucleotides align to TRBD2. Germline CDR1 reads SGHRS; CDR2 reads YFSETQ. CDR3 length: 15 amino acids. Germline trimming cut 4 bases from V and 0 bases from J; bases unmatched to any gene: 4. The CDR3 nucleotides are TGCGCCAGCAGCAAGGGCGGGGGCTCCTACAATGAGCAGTTCTTC. Protein sequence: CASSKGGGSYNEQFF.

This clone occurred a few times. This sequence joins TRBV5-1 and TRBJ1-2; 7 bases map to TRBD1. The CDR3 consists of 15 residues. The germline V gene has CDR1 SGHRS and CDR2 YFSETQ. J gave up 4 bases and V 4 bases, and 10 bases lay outside the gene matches. The CDR3 nucleotides are TGCGCCAGCAGCATCACAGGGGCGTCGACCTATGGCTACACCTTC. The encoded protein is CASSITGASTYGYTF.

The DNA for the CDR3 is TGTGCCAGCAGTGAACTAGGGGGTTCGGCCATAAATGAAAAACTGTTTTTT. It translates to CASSELGGSAINEKLFF. The chain links TRBV2 to TRBJ1-4, with D tentatively TRBD1 (6 bases). The CDR3 contains 17 residues. The V gene lost 2 bases and the J gene lost 5 bases, with 18 bases spanning the gap. CDR1 and CDR2 from the germline V gene are SNHLY and FYNNEI.

This chain joins TRBV9 and TRBJ1-6; D unresolved. This CDR3 is built from 12 residues. In germline, CDR1 is SGDLS, CDR2 YYNGEE. V lost 0 bases and J lost 14, with 9 bases in between. Written as DNA, the CDR3 is TGTGCCAGCAGCGTAGATCAGGTCACCCTCCACTTT. It codes for CASSVDQVTLHF.

In this sample, this clone turned up once. This rearrangement joins TRBV27 to TRBJ2-7; D may be TRBD2 (7 bases). V gave up 2 bases and J gave up 1 base, with 12 bases separating them. From germline, CDR1 is MNHEY and CDR2 SMNVEV (reference sequence). The CDR3 consists of 15 residues. The CDR3 nucleotides read TGTGCCAGCAGTTTAGCGGGGGCGATTTCCTACGAGCAGTACTTC. This codes for CASSLAGAISYEQYF.

In regard to this clone: A read error may produce the germline difference seen at one junction end. This chain links TRBV7-9 with TRBJ1-1; TRBD1 matches 8 bases. The germline CDR1 and CDR2 sequences are SEHNR and FQNEAQ (reference sequence). The length of the CDR3 is 16 residues. CDR3 bases: TGTTCCAGCATTGACCTCCAAGGACAGGGAAACACTGAAGCTTTCTTT. Translated, it gives CSSIDLQGQGNTEAFF.

The chain combines TRBV15 with TRBJ2-5; TRBD1 matches at 10 bases. Germline trimming cut 3 bases from V and 3 bases from J; bases unmatched to any gene: 4. Germline CDR1 reads LNHNV; CDR2 reads YYDKDF (reference sequence). The CDR3 consists of 15 residues. The CDR3 region is CATSSPTGGKETQYF. DNA for the CDR3: TGTGCCACCAGCAGCCCGACAGGGGGCAAAGAGACCCAGTACTTC.

V is TRBV29-1 and J is TRBJ1-2, with D hard to call. Germline-derived CDR1 and CDR2 are SQVTM and ANQGSEA. This CDR3 has 12 amino acids. CDR3 coding DNA: TGCAGTGCCCCAGACTTCAACTATGGCTACACCTTC. Protein product: CSAPDFNYGYTF.

This clone has a single count. The chain employs TRBV6-5 and TRBJ1-1, with 9 bases matching TRBD1. Germline V gene lookup returns CDR1 MNHEY and CDR2 SVGAGI. CDR3 length: 15 residues. V lost 6 bases to trimming and J lost 4 bases; unmatched junction nucleotides: 9. The CDR3 DNA is TGTGCCAGCAGGTCGGGACAGGGACTGCGCACTGAAGCTTTCTTT. Translating it yields CASRSGQGLRTEAFF.